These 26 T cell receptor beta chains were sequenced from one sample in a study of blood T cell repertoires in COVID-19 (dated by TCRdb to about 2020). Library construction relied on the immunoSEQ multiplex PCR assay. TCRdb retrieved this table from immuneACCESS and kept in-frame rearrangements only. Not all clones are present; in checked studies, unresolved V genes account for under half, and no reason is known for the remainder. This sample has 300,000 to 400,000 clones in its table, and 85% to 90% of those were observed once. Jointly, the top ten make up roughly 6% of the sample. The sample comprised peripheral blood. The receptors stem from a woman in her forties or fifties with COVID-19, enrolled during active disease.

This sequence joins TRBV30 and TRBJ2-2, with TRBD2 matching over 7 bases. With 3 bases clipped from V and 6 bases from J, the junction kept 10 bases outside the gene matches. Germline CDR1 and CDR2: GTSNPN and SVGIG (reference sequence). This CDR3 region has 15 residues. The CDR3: CAWSTSGEEAGELFF. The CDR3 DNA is TGTGCCTGGAGCACAAGCGGGGAGGAGGCCGGGGAGCTGTTTTTT. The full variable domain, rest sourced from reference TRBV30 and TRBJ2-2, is SQTIHQWPATLVQPVGSPLSLECTVEGTSNPNLYWYRQAAGRGLQLLFYSVGIGQISSEVPQNLSASRPQDRQFILSSKKLLLSDSGFYLCAWSTSGEEAGELFFGEGSRLTVL.

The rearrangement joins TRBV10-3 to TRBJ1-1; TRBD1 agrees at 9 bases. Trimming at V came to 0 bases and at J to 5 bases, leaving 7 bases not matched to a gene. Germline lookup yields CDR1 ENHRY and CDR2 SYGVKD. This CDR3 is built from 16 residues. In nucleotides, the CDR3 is TGTGCCATCAGTGAGTCTACAGGGGGCTGGTCGACTGAAGCTTTCTTT. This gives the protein CAISESTGGWSTEAFF.

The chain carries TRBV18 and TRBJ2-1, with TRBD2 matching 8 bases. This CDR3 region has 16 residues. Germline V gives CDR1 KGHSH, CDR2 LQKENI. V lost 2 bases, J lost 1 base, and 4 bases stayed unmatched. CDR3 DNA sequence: TGTGCCAGCTCACCATTTAGCGGGACGTCCTACAATGAGCAGTTCTTC. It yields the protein CASSPFSGTSYNEQFF.

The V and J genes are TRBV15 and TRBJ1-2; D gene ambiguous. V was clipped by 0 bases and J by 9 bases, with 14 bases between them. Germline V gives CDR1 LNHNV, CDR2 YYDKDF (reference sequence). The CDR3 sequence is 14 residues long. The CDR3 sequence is CATSRDRPSPSYTF. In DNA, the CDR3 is TGTGCCACCAGCAGAGATCGGCCTAGCCCGAGCTACACCTTC.

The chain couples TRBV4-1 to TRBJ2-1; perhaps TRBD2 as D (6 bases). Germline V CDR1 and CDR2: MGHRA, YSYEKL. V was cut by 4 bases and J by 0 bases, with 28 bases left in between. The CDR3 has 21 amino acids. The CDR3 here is CASSLSLGGFGDSASYNEQFF. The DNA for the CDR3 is TGCGCCAGCAGCCTCTCTCTCGGGGGATTCGGGGACTCAGCCTCCTACAATGAGCAGTTCTTC.

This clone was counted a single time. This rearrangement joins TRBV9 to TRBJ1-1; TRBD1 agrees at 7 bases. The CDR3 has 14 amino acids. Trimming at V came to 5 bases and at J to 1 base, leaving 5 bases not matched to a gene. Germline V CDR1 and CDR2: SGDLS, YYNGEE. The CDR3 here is CASSYSGGNTEAFF. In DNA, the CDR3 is TGTGCCAGCAGTTATTCAGGGGGGAACACTGAAGCTTTCTTT.

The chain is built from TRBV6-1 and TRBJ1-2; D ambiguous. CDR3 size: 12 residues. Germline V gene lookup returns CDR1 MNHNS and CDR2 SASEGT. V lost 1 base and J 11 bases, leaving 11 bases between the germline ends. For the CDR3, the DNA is TGTGCCAGCAGTGAAGACGTGTGGCGGTACACCTTC. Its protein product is CASSEDVWRYTF.

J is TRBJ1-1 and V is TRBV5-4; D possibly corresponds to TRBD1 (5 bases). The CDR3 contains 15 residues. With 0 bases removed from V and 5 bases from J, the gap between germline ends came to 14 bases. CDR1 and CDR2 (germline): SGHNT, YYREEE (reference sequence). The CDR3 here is CASSLDRLGGTEAFF. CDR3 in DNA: TGTGCCAGCAGCTTGGACCGCCTCGGGGGGACTGAAGCTTTCTTT.

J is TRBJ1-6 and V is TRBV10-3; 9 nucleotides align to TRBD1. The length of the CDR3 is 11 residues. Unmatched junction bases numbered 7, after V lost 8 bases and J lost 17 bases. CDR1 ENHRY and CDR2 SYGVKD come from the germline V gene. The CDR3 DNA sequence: TGTGCCATCGGATCAGGACAGGGGTTCCACTTT. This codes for CAIGSGQGFHF.

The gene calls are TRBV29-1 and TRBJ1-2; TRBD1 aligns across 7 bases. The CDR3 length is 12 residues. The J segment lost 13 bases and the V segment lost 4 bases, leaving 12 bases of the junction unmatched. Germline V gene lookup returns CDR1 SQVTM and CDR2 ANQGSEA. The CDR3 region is CSVGRQGRLSTF. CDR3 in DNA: TGCAGCGTTGGGCGACAGGGCCGATTATCCACCTTC.

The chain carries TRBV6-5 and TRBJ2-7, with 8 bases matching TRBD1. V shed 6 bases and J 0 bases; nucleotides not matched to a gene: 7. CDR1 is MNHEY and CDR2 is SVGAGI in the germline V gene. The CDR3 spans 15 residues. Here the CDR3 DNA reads TGTGCCAGCAGCCGCGGCGGGACAGGCTCCTACGAGCAGTACTTC. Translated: CASSRGGTGSYEQYF.

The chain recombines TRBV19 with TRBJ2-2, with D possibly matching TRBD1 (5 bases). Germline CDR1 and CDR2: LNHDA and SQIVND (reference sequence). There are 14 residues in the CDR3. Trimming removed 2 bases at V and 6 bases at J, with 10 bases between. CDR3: CASSIQGRAGELFF. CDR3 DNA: TGTGCCAGTAGTATACAGGGTCGGGCCGGGGAGCTGTTTTTT.

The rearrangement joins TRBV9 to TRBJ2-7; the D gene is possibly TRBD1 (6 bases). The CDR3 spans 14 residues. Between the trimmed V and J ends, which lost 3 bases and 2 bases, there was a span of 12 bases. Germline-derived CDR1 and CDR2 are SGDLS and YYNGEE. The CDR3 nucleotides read TGTGCCAGCAGCGCCAGACAGGCCACCTACGAGCAGTACTTC. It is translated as CASSARQATYEQYF.

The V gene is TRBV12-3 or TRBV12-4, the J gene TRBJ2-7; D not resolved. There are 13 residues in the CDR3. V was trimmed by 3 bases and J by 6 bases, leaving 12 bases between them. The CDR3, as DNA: TGTGCCAGCAGTTTTGGCCCCTCGTTCGAGCAGTACTTC. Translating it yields CASSFGPSFEQYF.

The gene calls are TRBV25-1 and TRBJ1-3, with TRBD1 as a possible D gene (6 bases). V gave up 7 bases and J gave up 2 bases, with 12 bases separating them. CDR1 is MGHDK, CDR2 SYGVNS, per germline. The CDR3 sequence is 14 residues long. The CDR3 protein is CASTGGRTGNTIYF. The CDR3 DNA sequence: TGTGCCAGCACCGGGGGGCGGACTGGAAACACCATATATTTT.

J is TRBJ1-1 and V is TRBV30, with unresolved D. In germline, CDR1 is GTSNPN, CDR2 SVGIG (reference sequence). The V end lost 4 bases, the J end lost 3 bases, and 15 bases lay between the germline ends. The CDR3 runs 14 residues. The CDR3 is CAWTPPGGYTEAFF. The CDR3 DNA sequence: TGTGCCTGGACCCCTCCAGGAGGCTACACTGAAGCTTTCTTT.

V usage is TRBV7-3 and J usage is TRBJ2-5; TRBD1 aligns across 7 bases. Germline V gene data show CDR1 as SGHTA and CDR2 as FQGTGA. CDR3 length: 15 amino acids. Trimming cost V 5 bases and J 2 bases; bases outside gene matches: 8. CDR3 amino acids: CASSRTGSSQETQYF. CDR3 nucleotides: TGTGCCAGCAGCCGGACAGGTTCGTCTCAAGAGACCCAGTACTTC.

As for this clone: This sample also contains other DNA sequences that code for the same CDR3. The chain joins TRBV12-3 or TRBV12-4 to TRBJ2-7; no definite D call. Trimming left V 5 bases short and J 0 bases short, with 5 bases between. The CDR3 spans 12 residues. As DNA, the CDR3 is TGTGCCAGCAGTCCGGGCTCCTACGAGCAGTACTTC. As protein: CASSPGSYEQYF.

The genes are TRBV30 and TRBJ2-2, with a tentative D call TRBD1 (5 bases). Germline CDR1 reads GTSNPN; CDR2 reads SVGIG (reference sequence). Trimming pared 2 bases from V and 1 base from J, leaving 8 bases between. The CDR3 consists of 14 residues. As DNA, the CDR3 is TGTGCCTGGAGTATCGGACAGAACACCGGGGAGCTGTTTTTT. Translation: CAWSIGQNTGELFF. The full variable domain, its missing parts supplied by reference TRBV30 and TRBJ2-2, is SQTIHQWPATLVQPVGSPLSLECTVEGTSNPNLYWYRQAAGRGLQLLFYSVGIGQISSEVPQNLSASRPQDRQFILSSKKLLLSDSGFYLCAWSIGQNTGELFFGEGSRLTVL.

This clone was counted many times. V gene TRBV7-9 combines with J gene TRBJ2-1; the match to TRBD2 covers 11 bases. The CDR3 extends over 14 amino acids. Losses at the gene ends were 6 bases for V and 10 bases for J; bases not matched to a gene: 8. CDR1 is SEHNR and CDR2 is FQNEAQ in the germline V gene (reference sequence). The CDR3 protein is CASSLAGGPSEQFF. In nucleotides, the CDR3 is TGTGCCAGCAGTCTAGCGGGAGGTCCTTCGGAGCAGTTCTTC.

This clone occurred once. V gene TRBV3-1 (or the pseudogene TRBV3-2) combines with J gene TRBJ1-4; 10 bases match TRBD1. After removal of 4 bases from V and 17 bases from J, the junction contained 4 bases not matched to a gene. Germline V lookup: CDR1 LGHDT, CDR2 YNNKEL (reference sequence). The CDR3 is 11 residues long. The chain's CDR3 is CASSPGQGGFF. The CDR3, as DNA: TGTGCCAGCAGCCCAGGACAGGGGGGTTTTTTT.

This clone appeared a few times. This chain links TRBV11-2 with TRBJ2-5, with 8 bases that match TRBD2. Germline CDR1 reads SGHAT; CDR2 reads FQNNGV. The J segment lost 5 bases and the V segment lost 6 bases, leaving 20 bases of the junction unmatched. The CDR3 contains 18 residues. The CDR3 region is CASRQTPGLVGGGETQYF. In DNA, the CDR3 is TGTGCCAGCAGACAAACCCCGGGACTAGTAGGGGGAGGGGAGACCCAGTACTTC.

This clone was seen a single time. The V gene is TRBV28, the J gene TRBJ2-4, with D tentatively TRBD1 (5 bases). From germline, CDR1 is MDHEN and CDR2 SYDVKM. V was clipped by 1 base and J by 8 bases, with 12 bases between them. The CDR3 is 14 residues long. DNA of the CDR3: TGTGCCAGCAGTTTATCGGGCAGGGTGCACATTCAGTACTTC. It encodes CASSLSGRVHIQYF.

The CDR3 region has the DNA TGTGCCAGCAGTCGAACAGGGTCGGGGGGCTATGGCTACACCTTC. This translates into CASSRTGSGGYGYTF. This chain links TRBV3-1 (or the pseudogene TRBV3-2) with TRBJ1-2; the D gene is possibly TRBD1 (6 bases). The germline gives CDR1 LGHDT, CDR2 YNNKEL (reference sequence). V gave up 6 bases and J gave up 4 bases, with 18 bases separating them. This CDR3 has 15 amino acids.

The CDR3 loop is CSVAETGAIEKLFF. Written as DNA, the CDR3 is TGCAGCGTTGCCGAGACAGGGGCTATAGAAAAACTGTTTTTT. The chain carries TRBV29-1 and TRBJ1-4; 8 positions match TRBD1. With 4 bases clipped from V and 8 bases from J, the junction kept 9 bases outside the gene matches. The CDR3 consists of 14 residues. Per the germline V gene, CDR1 is SQVTM and CDR2 is ANQGSEA. The full variable domain, its missing parts supplied by reference TRBV29-1 and TRBJ1-4, is SAVISQKPSRDICQRGTSLTIQCQVDSQVTMMFWYRQQPGQSLTLIATANQGSEATYESGFVIDKFPISRPNLTFSTLTVSNMSPEDSSIYLCSVAETGAIEKLFFGSGTQLSVL.

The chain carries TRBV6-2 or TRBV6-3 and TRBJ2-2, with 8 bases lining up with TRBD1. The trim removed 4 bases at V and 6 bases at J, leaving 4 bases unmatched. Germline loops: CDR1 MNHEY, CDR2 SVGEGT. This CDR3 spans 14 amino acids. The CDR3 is CASSSNRGAGELFF. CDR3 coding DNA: TGTGCCAGCAGTTCCAACAGGGGGGCCGGGGAGCTGTTTTTT.